These T cell receptor beta chains were read from a single sample in a study of CD4 T cells in relation to SARS-CoV-2 and coronaviruses. Antigens of these TCRs are unknown. Assay used: immunoSEQ multiplex PCR; TCRdb lists only in-frame clones, some missing. The table has 30,000 or so clones, about 73% seen once. What was sequenced was CD4+ T cells from PBMCs, cultured in vitro. The receptors were sampled from a human donor in good health. CDR3s include the opening cysteine and the closing phenylalanine or tryptophan. The D gene is left open where the match is weak. Clone size, where shown, is once, few, many, or a class for clones that have expanded.

cdr3_nt	cdr3_aa	v_call	j_call	d_call	clone_size
TGTGCCTGGAGTAGAACGGGAGACGAGCAGTACTTC	CAWSRTGDEQYF	TRBV30	TRBJ2-7	-	-
TGTGCCAGCAGCTGGCGACCGGGACAGGATATGTTTAATGAGCAGTTCTTC	CASSWRPGQDMFNEQFF	TRBV7-9	TRBJ2-1	TRBD1	few
TGCGCCAGCCAGCCTAGCGGGAATTACGAGCAGTACTTC	CASQPSGNYEQYF	TRBV5-1	TRBJ2-7	TRBD2	-
TGCGCCAGCAGTGAGGAGACCCAGTACTTC	CASSEETQYF	TRBV10-1	TRBJ2-5	-	once
TGCGCCAGCAGCTTGTGGGGCACAGAGACCCAGTACTTC	CASSLWGTETQYF	TRBV5-1	TRBJ2-5	-	-
TGTGCCAGCAGTGGCGAGCAAGGGCGCGAGGCTTTCTTT	CASSGEQGREAFF	TRBV6-4	TRBJ1-1	-	-
TGTGCCAGCAGTCCAGGACAGGGTGGGCAGCCCCAGCATTTT	CASSPGQGGQPQHF	TRBV27	TRBJ1-5	TRBD1	few
TGCGCCAGCAGTGGGACAGGGGGCGAGCAGTACTTC	CASSGTGGEQYF	TRBV10-1	TRBJ2-7	TRBD1	-
TGTGCCAGCAGCGTCCCCGGGGAAGCCTACGAGCAGTACTTC	CASSVPGEAYEQYF	TRBV28	TRBJ2-7	-	-
TGTGCCAGCAGCTTAGCCGGGACAGCTACAGGAAACACCATATATTTT	CASSLAGTATGNTIYF	TRBV7-9	TRBJ1-3	TRBD1	-
TGTGCCAGCAGCTTAAGGTTAGGGAGCCACAATGAGCAGTTCTTC	CASSLRLGSHNEQFF	TRBV7-3	TRBJ2-1	-	-
TGCAGCGTTGATAGGGGGACTAGCGGGCTGGTTGGCAATGAGCAGTTCTTC	CSVDRGTSGLVGNEQFF	TRBV29-1	TRBJ2-1	TRBD2	-
TGTGCCAGCAGCGTTACTGTCGTGGCTAGCACAGATACGCAGTATTTT	CASSVTVVASTDTQYF	TRBV9	TRBJ2-3	-	once
TGTGCCAGCAGTTTGGCACAGGGACTGAACACTGAAGCTTTCTTT	CASSLAQGLNTEAFF	TRBV28	TRBJ1-1	-	few
TGTGCCATCAGTACCTGGACCAACTACGAGCAGTACTTC	CAISTWTNYEQYF	TRBV10-3	TRBJ2-7	-	-
TGTGCCAGCAGCGGGGGGACTAGCGTGATCGAGCAGTACTTC	CASSGGTSVIEQYF	TRBV11-2	TRBJ2-7	TRBD2	-
TGTGCCAGCAGCCCCGATTATGGGCGTCAGGAGACCCAGTACTTC	CASSPDYGRQETQYF	TRBV5-4	TRBJ2-5	-	-
TGTGCCAGCAGCAGCCTGAACCGGGACATTTGGGGTGAGCAGTTCTTC	CASSSLNRDIWGEQFF	TRBV3-1/TRBV3-2	TRBJ2-1	-	-
TGCGCCAGCAGCCAAGTAAACGGGCCCTCTTATAATTCACCCCTCCACTTT	CASSQVNGPSYNSPLHF	TRBV4-1	TRBJ1-6	-	-
TGTGCCAGCAGTTACTCGAAGCGGTATGGCTACACCTTC	CASSYSKRYGYTF	TRBV6-5	TRBJ1-2	-	-
TGTGCCAGCCCCCCGCCAGGGGTCTTTCAGCCCCAGCATTTT	CASPPPGVFQPQHF	TRBV28	TRBJ1-5	-	-
TGTGCCAGCAGCTTAGCTGGCGGGAACTATGGCTACACCTTC	CASSLAGGNYGYTF	TRBV7-2	TRBJ1-2	-	-
TGTGCCAGCAGCCGTGAGAGGAGGTACCAAGAGACCCAGTACTTC	CASSRERRYQETQYF	TRBV7-2	TRBJ2-5	-	-
TGTGCCAGCAGCCAACAGGGTATGAGCCTTTATGGCTATGGCTACACCTTC	CASSQQGMSLYGYGYTF	TRBV13	TRBJ1-2	-	-
TGTGCCAGCAGCTCCGACAGGAGTAATGAAAAACTGTTTTTT	CASSSDRSNEKLFF	TRBV7-9	TRBJ1-4	-	-
TGTGCCAGCAGCCCGTCCGGGCGTTACAATGAGCAGTTCTTC	CASSPSGRYNEQFF	TRBV5-4	TRBJ2-1	-	-
TGTGCCAGCAGTGTCGGGGGCTCGGGCAATCAGCCCCAGCATTTT	CASSVGGSGNQPQHF	TRBV2	TRBJ1-5	-	-
TGTGCCAGCAGCTTAAGTGCGGGGGGATTCAATGAGCAGTTCTTC	CASSLSAGGFNEQFF	TRBV7-9	TRBJ2-1	TRBD2	-
TGTGCCAGCTCATTGGAGTATAGCAATCAGCCCCAGCATTTT	CASSLEYSNQPQHF	TRBV18	TRBJ1-5	-	few
TGCGCCAGCAGCTTAGACAGCGTTGATAATTCACCCCTCCACTTT	CASSLDSVDNSPLHF	TRBV5-1	TRBJ1-6	-	few
TGTGCCAGCTCACCCGGACAGGCTATTATTGATAATTCACCCCTCCACTTT	CASSPGQAIIDNSPLHF	TRBV18	TRBJ1-6	TRBD1	few
TGTGCCATCAGCGAGAGCACCTATTCTGGGGCCAACGTCCTGACTTTC	CAISESTYSGANVLTF	TRBV10-3	TRBJ2-6	-	-
TGTGCCAGTACCATGGGACTAGCGGTCACAGATACGCAGTATTTT	CASTMGLAVTDTQYF	TRBV19	TRBJ2-3	TRBD2	-
TGTGCCAGCAGCGTAAACCCCCGGGACTCCTACGAGCAGTACTTC	CASSVNPRDSYEQYF	TRBV7-9	TRBJ2-7	-	-
TGTGCCAGCAGCAAAGTTAGGGGGCATGGAAACACCATATATTTT	CASSKVRGHGNTIYF	TRBV28	TRBJ1-3	TRBD1	-
TGTGCCAGCAGCCGCCGGGGGAGCTCCTACAATGAGCAGTTCTTC	CASSRRGSSYNEQFF	TRBV7-2	TRBJ2-1	-	-
TGCGCCAGCAGGGGGTCCCTACTAAGCGGTTATTCCTACGAGCAGTACTTC	CASRGSLLSGYSYEQYF	TRBV10-2	TRBJ2-7	-	-
TGTGCCAGCAGCCCACAGGGGGCTCGCACCGGGGAGCTGTTTTTT	CASSPQGARTGELFF	TRBV11-2	TRBJ2-2	TRBD1	-
TGTGCCAGCTCTCCGATGGGGGGGTTAGAGAATGAGCAGTTCTTC	CASSPMGGLENEQFF	TRBV18	TRBJ2-1	TRBD2	-
TGTGCCAGCAGTTTAGGCAGACCCTACGAGCAGTACTTC	CASSLGRPYEQYF	TRBV6-2/TRBV6-3	TRBJ2-7	-	-
TGTGCCAGTAGTATCGGTGTGCGCCACAATGAGCAGTTCTTC	CASSIGVRHNEQFF	TRBV19	TRBJ2-1	-	few
TGTGCCAGCAGCAAAAGAGCAGCCTTTAACGAGCAGTACTTC	CASSKRAAFNEQYF	TRBV3-1/TRBV3-2	TRBJ2-7	-	-
TGTGCCAGCAGCTTTTCCGGGACACACGGAGAGACCCAGTACTTC	CASSFSGTHGETQYF	TRBV5-8	TRBJ2-5	-	-
TGCGCCAGCAGCTCGGCGGCACCGGGACAGACACTTAACTATGGCTACACCTTC	CASSSAAPGQTLNYGYTF	TRBV5-1	TRBJ1-2	TRBD1	-
TGTGCCAGCAGCCGGACAGGCCACTCTGGGGCCAACGTCCTGACTTTC	CASSRTGHSGANVLTF	TRBV14	TRBJ2-6	TRBD1	-